This TCR beta chain was observed in a study of blood T cell repertoires in COVID-19. Original processing methods: Nucleated cell number was recorded as an estimate derived from reference gene primer amplification. Method: immunoSEQ multiplex PCR; TCRdb's copy keeps in-frame clones and lacks some. That table is the source of V, J and clone size, and D and trimming were worked out from the DNA. The profile shows about 230,000 clones, 80% to 90% of them singletons. Exposed enrollees encountered a COVID-19 case at some point within 2 weeks before study entry. CDR3 length: 15 amino acids. V was shortened by 3 bases and J by 0 bases, with 10 bases between the two germline ends. The germline CDR1 and CDR2 sequences are SEHNR and FQNEAQ (reference sequence).

This TCR derives from a woman younger than 45 who had been exposed to COVID-19. The sequencing sample was made of PBMCs or T cells enriched from blood (not recorded which). This chain links TRBV7-9 with TRBJ2-3; perhaps TRBD1 as D (6 bases). CDR3 DNA: TGTGCCAGCAGCTTGGGGGCCTCTAGCACAGATACGCAGTATTTT. It codes for CASSLGASSTDTQYF.